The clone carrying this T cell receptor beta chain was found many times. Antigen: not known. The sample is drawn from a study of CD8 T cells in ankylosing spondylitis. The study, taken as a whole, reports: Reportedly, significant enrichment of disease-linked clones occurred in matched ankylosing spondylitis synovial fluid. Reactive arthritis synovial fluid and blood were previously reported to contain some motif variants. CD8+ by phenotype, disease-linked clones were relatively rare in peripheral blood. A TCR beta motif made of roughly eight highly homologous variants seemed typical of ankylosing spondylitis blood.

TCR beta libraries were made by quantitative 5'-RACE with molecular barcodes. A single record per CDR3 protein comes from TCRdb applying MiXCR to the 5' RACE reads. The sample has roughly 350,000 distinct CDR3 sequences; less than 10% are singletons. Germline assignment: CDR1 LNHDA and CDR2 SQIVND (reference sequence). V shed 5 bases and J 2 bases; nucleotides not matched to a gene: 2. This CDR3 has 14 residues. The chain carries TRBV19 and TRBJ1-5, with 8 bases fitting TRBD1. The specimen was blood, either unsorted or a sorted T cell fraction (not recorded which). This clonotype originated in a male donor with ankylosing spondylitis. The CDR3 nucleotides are TGTGCCAGTAGTGTGACAGGGGGCAATCAGCCCCAGCATTTT. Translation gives CASSVTGGNQPQHF. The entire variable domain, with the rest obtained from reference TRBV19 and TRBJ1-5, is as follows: DGGITQSPKYLFRKEGQNVTLSCEQNLNHDAMYWYRQDPGQGLRLIYYSQIVNDFQKGDIAEGYSVSREKKESFPLTVTSAQKNPTAFYLCASSVTGGNQPQHFGDGTRLSIL.